This T cell receptor beta chain was identified in a study of cytomegalovirus exposure and HLA in healthy donors. V lost 5 bases and J lost 4, with 11 bases in between. Germline CDR1 is MNHEY and CDR2 is SVGAGI. This CDR3 contains 13 residues. Researchers ran the PCR with 60 Vbeta and 13 Jbeta primers. The data were produced by immunoSEQ multiplex PCR, yet TCRdb's version contains in-frame clones alone and is incomplete. The sample shows about 120,000 clones, 60% to 85% of them seen only once. Comment on this clone: What it binds is unknown.

Broader study findings: The Asian-associated ancestry cluster reportedly had fewer N-insertions than the approximately 650-donor mean in a later analysis. The study recorded 150 to 200 TCR beta chains that were cytomegalovirus-associated. A later analysis showed that HLA-associated TCR beta chains had undergone more clonal expansion than equally common others.

Sequenced material: PBMCs. This clonotype originated in a man aged 25-40 years in good health and CMV-seronegative. The rearrangement links TRBV6-5 to TRBJ1-1; a possible D gene is TRBD1 (5 bases). The CDR3 sequence is CASSGGMSTEAFF. In nucleotides, the CDR3 is TGTGCCAGCAGTGGGGGGATGTCCACTGAAGCTTTCTTT.